These 28 T cell receptor beta chains originate from one sample sequenced in a study of CD8+CD57+ T cells in acquired aplastic anemia. An expansion of CD8+CD57+ cells by flow cytometry had been shown in patients chosen for sequencing. Genomic DNA was employed as the template in profiling TCR beta VDJ and CDR3. MiXCR, run by TCRdb on the reads, gives a single entry per CDR3 protein. The data show 120,000 or so distinct CDR3 sequences, about 43% seen once. The sequenced sample was sorted CD4+, CD8+, or CD8+CD57+ T cells (not recorded which) from PBMCs. The receptors here all came from a human donor with aplastic anemia.

This clonotype appeared a few times. At one of its ends the junction is not consistent with the germline gene, which may arise from a read error. The chain joins TRBV20-1 to TRBJ1-5; D is unresolved. Germline V CDR1 and CDR2: DFQATT, SNEGSKA (reference sequence). This CDR3 region has 14 residues. Written as DNA, the CDR3 is TGCAGTGCCCGAGAGGGTGGAGGCAATCAGCCCCGGCATTTT. Translation: CSAREGGGNQPRHF.

This clonotype was detected a few times. This may arise from a read error, as a much more abundant clone is one base away. V is TRBV6-1 and J is TRBJ1-5; possible D gene TRBD1, 5 bases. Germline V gene data show CDR1 as MNHNS and CDR2 as SASEGT. With 4 bases removed from V and 1 base from J, the gap between germline ends came to 11 bases. The CDR3 loop spans 15 amino acids. The CDR3 DNA sequence: TGTGCCAGCAGTGGGGGCCGTCGGAGCAATCAGCCCCAGCATTTT. Protein: CASSGGRRSNQPQHF.

In its sample, this clonotype was seen many times. The chain links TRBV7-9 to TRBJ2-3; possibly TRBD2 for D (6 bases). Germline-derived CDR1 and CDR2 are SEHNR and FQNEAQ (reference sequence). Between the trimmed V and J ends, which lost 5 bases and 0 bases, there was a span of 18 bases. The CDR3 sequence is 17 residues long. Written as DNA, the CDR3 is TGTGCCAGCAGCCCACTCACGGCCGGGACTAGCACAGATACGCAGTATTTT. Translating gives CASSPLTAGTSTDTQYF.

Only one count was recorded for this clonotype. A read error is possible here, since a much larger clone lies one base away. This rearrangement joins TRBV6-2 or TRBV6-3 to TRBJ1-2; tentative D call: TRBD1 (5 bases). The CDR3 runs 11 residues. Germline loops: CDR1 MNHEY, CDR2 SVGEGT. The ends were cut back, 4 bases at V and 12 bases at J, with 12 bases in the middle. CDR3 sequence reads: CASSSAWGHTF. The CDR3, as DNA: TGTGCCAGCAGTTCCGCCTGGGGCCACACCTTC.

The V gene is TRBV12-3 or TRBV12-4, the J gene TRBJ2-3; either TRBD1 or TRBD2 may fit D (6 bases each). V was cut by 8 bases and J by 0 bases, with 12 bases left in between. The CDR3 covers 14 residues. CDR3 in amino acids: CASCKGGSTDTQYF. CDR3 sequence (DNA): TGTGCCAGCTGTAAGGGGGGTAGCACAGATACGCAGTATTTT.

In the case of this clonotype: One end of the junction is discordant with germline, which a read error may explain. The rearrangement uses TRBV12-3 or TRBV12-4 and TRBJ2-2; D may match TRBD1 or TRBD2 (5 bases each). The CDR3 has 11 residues. The CDR3 spells CAGSTGRELFF. CDR3 nucleotide sequence: TGTGCCGGCAGTACGGGACGGGAGCTGTTTTTT.

The rearrangement uses TRBV10-2 and TRBJ2-3, with 14 nucleotides matching TRBD2. The CDR3 runs to 17 residues. V shed 3 bases and J 1 base; nucleotides not matched to a gene: 3. The germline V gene encodes CDR1 WSHSY and CDR2 SAAADI. The chain's CDR3 is CASSDGLAGGRTDTQYF. The CDR3 coding sequence is TGCGCCAGCAGTGACGGACTAGCGGGGGGCCGCACAGATACGCAGTATTTT.

This clonotype has at least ten counts. This chain joins TRBV20-1 and TRBJ1-6; 7 positions agree with TRBD1. Looked up from germline, CDR1 is DFQATT and CDR2 is SNEGSKA (reference sequence). This CDR3 spans 17 amino acids. The trim removed 0 bases at V and 3 bases at J, leaving 8 bases unmatched. Here the CDR3 reads CSARDIVRDSYNSPLHF. In DNA form, the CDR3 reads TGCAGTGCTAGAGATATAGTCCGGGACAGCTATAATTCACCCCTCCACTTT.

This clonotype came up many times. V gene TRBV7-9 combines with J gene TRBJ1-1; D is ambiguous. From germline, CDR1 is SEHNR and CDR2 FQNEAQ (reference sequence). The CDR3 totals 17 residues. Trimming pared 2 bases from V and 5 bases from J, leaving 21 bases between. The CDR3 sequence is CASSLRGGNRVRTEAFF. CDR3 DNA: TGTGCCAGCAGCTTACGAGGAGGGAATAGGGTAAGGACTGAAGCTTTCTTT.

A few counts support this clonotype. The V call is TRBV25-1, the J call TRBJ2-1; TRBD2 aligns across 7 bases. This CDR3 spans 13 amino acids. Per germline, CDR1 MGHDK and CDR2 SYGVNS. Trimming took 5 bases from V and 6 from J; bases not matched to a gene: 4. The CDR3 DNA follows: TGTGCCAGCAGTAATCCGGGGGGCAATGAGCAGTTCTTC. Protein sequence: CASSNPGGNEQFF.

At least ten counts were recorded for this clonotype. The chain links TRBV15 to TRBJ2-7; D unclear. The CDR3 length is 15 residues. Germline CDR1 is LNHNV and CDR2 is YYDKDF (reference sequence). V gave up 0 bases and J gave up 0 bases, with 9 bases separating them. In nucleotides, the CDR3 is TGTGCCACCAGCAGAGATCGGTCGAGCTCCTACGAGCAGTACTTC. As protein: CATSRDRSSSYEQYF.

This clonotype came up many times. The chain has TRBV11-3 and TRBJ2-2; D not resolved. The CDR3 has 12 residues. Trimming shortened V by 4 bases and J by 7 bases, and 7 bases separated the two germline ends. Germline lookup yields CDR1 SGHNT and CDR2 YENEEA. The CDR3 nucleotides are TGTGCCAGCAGCTCTCCCCGCGGGGAGCTGTTTTTT. The encoded protein is CASSSPRGELFF.

Remarks on this clonotype: One end of the junction does not line up with germline, which may come from a read error. The chain is built from TRBV12-3 or TRBV12-4 and TRBJ2-3; D is unresolved. The CDR3 is 9 amino acids. CDR3 in DNA: TGTGCCAGCAGTTTATTACCGGGTTTT. Protein: CASSLLPGF.

The table lists this clonotype with many counts. The chain employs TRBV7-9 and TRBJ1-2; D ambiguous. The CDR3 covers 12 residues. Germline assignment: CDR1 SEHNR and CDR2 FQNEAQ (reference sequence). Trimming pared 5 bases from V and 6 bases from J, leaving 10 bases between. CDR3 protein: CASSMDQDGYTF. The CDR3 DNA reads TGTGCCAGCAGCATGGACCAGGATGGCTACACCTTC.

There are many counts of this clonotype. This chain connects TRBV29-1 to TRBJ1-5; unclear D gene. This CDR3 spans 13 amino acids. CDR1 and CDR2 (germline): SQVTM, ANQGSEA. Trimming left V 7 bases short and J 2 bases short, with 12 bases between. CDR3 loop: CSAADDGNQPQHF. The CDR3 region has the DNA TGCAGCGCCGCCGATGATGGCAATCAGCCCCAGCATTTT.

The chain uses TRBV4-3 and TRBJ2-5; 7 bases match TRBD1. The CDR3 has 14 amino acids. Germline assignment: CDR1 LGHNA and CDR2 YSLEER. Trimming took 3 bases from V and 7 from J; bases not matched to a gene: 8. CDR3 region: CASSQMVTGLTQYF. DNA of the CDR3: TGCGCCAGCAGCCAGATGGTGACAGGGTTGACCCAGTACTTC.

Regarding this clonotype: One junction end does not reproduce the germline sequence, and a read error may be involved. V and J are TRBV29-1 and TRBJ1-4; D gene unclear. There are 13 residues in the CDR3. CDR1 is SQVTM and CDR2 is ANQGSEA in the germline V gene. CDR3 sequence: CGVLRSPNGKLFF. CDR3 DNA sequence: TGCGGCGTTCTCAGGTCTCCTAATGGAAAACTGTTTTTT. Full variable domain (outside the CDR3, taken from reference TRBV29-1 and TRBJ1-4): SAVISQKPSRDICQRGTSLTIQCQVDSQVTMMFWYRQQPGQSLTLIATANQGSEATYESGFVIDKFPISRPNLTFSTLTVSNMSPEDSSIYLCGVLRSPNGKLFFGSGTQLSVL.

The rearrangement links TRBV10-3 to TRBJ1-6; 7 positions agree with TRBD1. The CDR3 loop spans 15 amino acids. Germline assignment: CDR1 ENHRY and CDR2 SYGVKD. Trimming cost V 6 bases and J 9 bases; bases outside gene matches: 11. For the CDR3, the DNA is TGTGCCATCAGGCCGGACAGGTTTGGTGCTTCACCCCTCCACTTT. This gives the protein CAIRPDRFGASPLHF.

This clonotype was detected many times. The chain carries TRBV20-1 and TRBJ2-7, with TRBD2 as a possible D gene (6 bases). The germline gives CDR1 DFQATT, CDR2 SNEGSKA (reference sequence). The CDR3 consists of 15 residues. The V end lost 6 bases, the J end lost 2 bases, and 20 bases lay between the germline ends. CDR3 sequence: CSAQLLGLKAYEQYV. As DNA, the CDR3 is TGCAGTGCCCAGCTACTCGGACTAAAAGCCTACGAGCAGTACGTC.

Comments on this clonotype: At one end, the junction sequence differs from germline, possibly due to a read error. This chain uses TRBV29-1 with TRBJ2-7; D uncertain. The CDR3 consists of 12 residues. Germline CDR1 reads SQVTM; CDR2 reads ANQGSEA. CDR3 residues: CSVDIGFYEQHF. The CDR3, as DNA: TGCAGCGTTGATATTGGGTTCTACGAGCAGCACTTC.

The CDR3 here is CASSSAGDVSYEQYF. The CDR3 DNA is TGTGCCAGCAGCTCGGCAGGCGACGTTTCCTACGAGCAGTACTTC. The rearrangement uses TRBV3-1 and TRBJ2-7; D call uncertain. Deletions cut 5 bases from V and 1 base from J, with 15 bases between. Germline lookup yields CDR1 LGHDT and CDR2 YNNKEL (reference sequence). This CDR3 contains 15 residues.

V usage is TRBV7-2 and J usage is TRBJ2-6; perhaps TRBD2 as D (5 bases). The CDR3 has 13 residues. V lost 6 bases and J 4 bases, leaving 7 bases between the germline ends. Germline V gene data show CDR1 as SGHTA and CDR2 as FQGNSA. CDR3 DNA: TGTGCCAGCAGAATAGCGGGGGCCAACGTCCTGACTTTC. This codes for CASRIAGANVLTF.

Comment on this clonotype: One base away lies a much larger clone, so this may be a sequencing read error. In DNA form, the CDR3 reads TGTGCCAGCAGCTTATCGGGGAGAACTGAAGCTTTCTTT. Amino acid sequence: CASSLSGRTEAFF. The genes are TRBV7-9 and TRBJ1-1; D is unclear. CDR3 length equals 13 residues. Trimming stripped 2 bases from V and 5 bases from J, with 9 bases between. CDR1 is SEHNR and CDR2 is FQNEAQ in the germline V gene (reference sequence).

Comments on this clonotype: One base away lies a much larger clone, so this may be a sequencing read error. This sequence joins TRBV5-5 and TRBJ1-5; no definite D call. The V end was cut by 3 bases, the J end by 4 bases, with 11 bases between. Germline CDR1 SGHKS, CDR2 YYEKEE (reference sequence). CDR3 size: 14 residues. CDR3 bases: TGTGCCAGCAGCTCCGGACGGCCGAATCAGCCCCAGCATTTT. Protein product: CASSSGRPNQPQHF.

The CDR3 DNA reads TGTGCCAGCAGCACAGGGTCCGGAGAGACCCAGTACTTC. This sequence encodes CASSTGSGETQYF. The chain carries TRBV7-9 and TRBJ2-5; tentatively, D is TRBD1 (6 bases). The CDR3 runs to 13 residues. CDR1 SEHNR and CDR2 FQNEAQ come from the germline V gene (reference sequence). Trimming pared 5 bases from V and 4 bases from J, leaving 11 bases between.

This clonotype was detected only a few times. The chain links TRBV24-1 to TRBJ2-5; possibly TRBD1 or TRBD2 for D (5 bases each). CDR1 is KGHDR and CDR2 is SFDVKD in the germline V gene. There are 16 residues in the CDR3. V was cut by 4 bases and J by 4 bases, with 18 bases left in between. The CDR3 protein is CATSDSEGTVGETQYF. In DNA, the CDR3 is TGTGCCACCAGTGACTCCGAAGGGACGGTGGGAGAGACCCAGTACTTC.

This clonotype was seen more than once but under ten times. The chain carries TRBV6-5 and TRBJ2-1; a possible D gene is TRBD2 (6 bases). The germline gives CDR1 MNHEY, CDR2 SVGAGI. The V end was cut by 2 bases, the J end by 4 bases, with 6 bases between. This CDR3 region has 13 residues. CDR3 protein: CASSYRGYNEQFF. CDR3 sequence (DNA): TGTGCCAGCAGTTACCGGGGGTACAATGAGCAGTTCTTC.

There are many counts of this clonotype. This sequence joins TRBV7-2 and TRBJ1-2; D is unresolved. Germline V gene sequence: CDR1 SGHTA, CDR2 FQGNSA. There are 14 residues in the CDR3. V lost 1 base and J 7 bases, leaving 13 bases between the germline ends. The CDR3 nucleotides read TGTGCCAGCAGCTTAGACCCCCGCCCAGGTGGCTACACCTTC. It yields the protein CASSLDPRPGGYTF.